This T cell receptor beta chain emerged from a study of T cells after yellow fever vaccination. Germline CDR1 reads MNHEY; CDR2 reads SMNVEV (reference sequence). V trimming: 5 bases; J trimming: 6 bases; junction bases outside the gene matches: 9. This CDR3 is 14 amino acids long. MiXCR, run by TCRdb on the 5' RACE reads, gives a single entry per CDR3 protein. This table has roughly 340,000 distinct CDR3 sequences, 8.7% appearing once. About this clonotype itself: Its specificity is not known.

Findings and limits, study-wide: On re-exposure, the response was weaker but peaked faster, at day 5 versus 15. Most primary-vaccination clones recurred post-booster (just under 98% CD4, around 88% CD8). The appearance of a small share of clonotypes in both CD4 and CD8 compartments was observed.

The sequencing here drew on PBMCs, taken on the day of the first yellow fever vaccination. The chain links TRBV27 to TRBJ1-2, with TRBD1 matching over 7 bases. This receptor was taken from a man in his late teens or twenties who received the YFV17D yellow fever vaccine. DNA of the CDR3: TGTGCCAGCAGTAACCGGGACAGAAGAAATGGCTACACCTTC. Encoded protein: CASSNRDRRNGYTF.